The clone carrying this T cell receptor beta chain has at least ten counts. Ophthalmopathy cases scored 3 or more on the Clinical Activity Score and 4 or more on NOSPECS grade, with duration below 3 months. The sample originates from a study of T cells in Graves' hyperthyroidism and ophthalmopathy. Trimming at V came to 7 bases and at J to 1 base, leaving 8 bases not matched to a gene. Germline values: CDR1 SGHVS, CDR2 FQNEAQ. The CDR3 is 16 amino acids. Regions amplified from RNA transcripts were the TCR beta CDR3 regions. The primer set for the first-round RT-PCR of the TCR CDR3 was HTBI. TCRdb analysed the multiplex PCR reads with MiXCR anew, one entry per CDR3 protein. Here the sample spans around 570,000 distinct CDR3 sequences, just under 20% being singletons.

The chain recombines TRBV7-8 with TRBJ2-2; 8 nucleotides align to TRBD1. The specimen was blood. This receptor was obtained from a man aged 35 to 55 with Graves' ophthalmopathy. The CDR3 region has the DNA TGTGCCAGCACCTCACAGGGGGGCAGGAACACCGGGGAGCTGTTTTTT. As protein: CASTSQGGRNTGELFF.